This TCR beta chain comes out of a study of blood T cell repertoires in COVID-19. Study-level background: From the United States, Italy and Spain came samples of acute and convalescent COVID-19. In each case, the material was cDNA or gDNA derived from T cells, B-cell-depleted T cells, or PBMCs.

CDR3 size: 15 residues. The germline V gene encodes CDR1 SGHAT and CDR2 FQDESV (reference sequence). V lost 3 bases, J lost 6 bases, and 18 bases lay in between. In the authors' methods: The assay estimated nucleated cells by amplifying reference gene primers. Sequencing used immunoSEQ multiplex PCR; TCRdb keeps in-frame clones, though not all of them. That table furnishes V, J and clone size, whereas the DNA furnished D and trimming. The table includes roughly 40,000 clones, 85% to 95% detected once. The sequence was obtained from a human donor in a cohort sampled during active COVID-19. The sequencing sample was made of peripheral blood. The chain joins TRBV11-1 to TRBJ2-7; perhaps TRBD1 as D (5 bases). This CDR3 is CASSFMSSLGVEQYF. In DNA, the CDR3 is TGTGCCAGCAGCTTCATGAGCTCCCTAGGGGTCGAGCAGTACTTC.